This TCR beta chain derives from a study of blood T cell repertoires in COVID-19 (dated by TCRdb to about 2020). For context, the study as a whole: Samples from collaborators originated in the United States, Italy and Spain and spanned both the acute and convalescent phases of COVID-19. The material from the prospective study consisted of cDNA or gDNA derived from T cells, B-cell-depleted T cells, or PBMCs. Subjects who had been exposed to COVID-19, were actively infected with it, or had recovered from it provided the deeply sampled blood TCRbeta repertoires that made up the dataset. A freely available public database, intended as a resource for researchers studying the immune response to SARS-CoV-2, is where the repertoires were released. The samples were drawn from two sources: the first 160 participants of the ongoing ImmuneRACE study, and some 1,300 subjects contributed by 6 global collaborators. The sample metadata nearly always contained a de-identified subject ID, COVID-19 status, age in years and sex. Where HLA class I and class II types were available, the types were taken from metadata supplied by the sample provider, not from assay-based typing. What the authors observed across the whole study: Clinical and demographic metadata were provided uncurated, with the amount varying by source and participant.

As regards this clone: The antigen it recognizes is unknown. There are no base qualities to consult, and no much larger clone falls within one base.

V ends up 5 bases short and J 3 bases short, with an unmatched junction base count of 8. The CDR3 has 17 amino acids, counting the end cysteine and phenylalanine. Left in the record is the CDR3 DNA by itself, 51 bases read in frame from the first base. Based on the germline V gene (reference sequence), the CDR1 and CDR2 sequences are LNHDA and SQIVND. The collaborating institutions used their own protocols to collect whole blood in K2EDTA tubes. For TCRbeta analysis, collaborators shipped samples in one of three forms: frozen whole blood, isolated PBMCs, or DNA extracted from either of those sample types. TCRbeta CDR3 regions were amplified from genomic DNA by means of the immunoSEQ Assay, a bias-controlled multiplex PCR. The original methods were these. Nucleated cell counts per sample were estimated from amplification of reference gene primers within the assay. To quantify the absolute abundance of each unique TCRbeta CDR3 rearrangement, sequence reads were collapsed and filtered. Productive Simpson clonality was computed per sample as the square root of Simpson's diversity index over productive rearrangements. TCRdb obtained this table from immuneACCESS and retained in-frame rearrangements with V and J assigned. These tables miss some clones; where compared with another copy, unresolved V genes account for less than half of the shortfall, and the remainder is unexplained. The V and J calls and clone size come from that table; D and trimming were worked out from the DNA. The sample table holds about 240,000 clones, of which roughly 80% were seen once. Jointly, the top ten make up around 12% of the sample.

This receptor was obtained from a woman aged 60-75 years with active or convalescent COVID-19. The sequenced sample consisted of peripheral blood. The rearranged segments are TRBV19 and TRBJ2-4, and 12 junctional nucleotides match TRBD2. DNA sequence: TGTGCCAGTAGTCCCCGACTAGCGGGGGCCTTCAAAAACATTCAGTACTTC. The encoded protein is CASSPRLAGAFKNIQYF.